Listed below are T cell receptor beta chains from one sample, sequenced in a study of blood T cell repertoires in COVID-19. Assay: immunoSEQ multiplex PCR; the TCRdb copy retains only in-frame clones and omits some. The sample includes 200,000 to 250,000 clones, roughly four fifths seen only once; the top ten take roughly 7.6%. The sample consisted of peripheral blood. The receptors were gathered from a woman aged 80 or older with COVID-19, enrolled during active disease. Both conserved end residues are part of each CDR3.

>TRBJ1-3|TRBV2
CASSLGGSGNTIYF
>TRBJ2-5|TRBV5-1
CASSLVAGGGETQYF
>TRBJ1-1|TRBV3-1/TRBV3-2
CASSRTSDMNTEAFF
>TRBJ1-5|TRBV7-3
CASSPQGAGNQPQHF
>TRBJ2-3|TRBV5-1
CASSDPQGLQDTQYF
>TRBJ1-1|TRBV19
CASSAGQGGWSETEAFF
>TRBJ2-2|TRBV4-2
CASSEAGASAGELFF
>TRBJ1-5|TRBV19
CASMGLYQPQHF
>TRBJ2-7|TRBV4-2
CASSRQHLAEVAYEQYF
>TRBJ2-3|TRBV4-1
CASSLNPGISTDTQYF
>TRBJ1-6|TRBV6-5
CASSNGQGYNSPLHF
>TRBJ1-2|TRBV9
CASSAGGYGYTF
>TRBJ2-6|TRBV6-1
CASSEVGQGAGGANVLTF
>TRBJ1-2|TRBV7-9
CASSLLSDYGYTF
>TRBJ1-1|TRBV6-5
CASSPGQTTEAFF
>TRBJ2-5|TRBV7-8
CASSRTSQETQYF
>TRBJ1-6|TRBV9
CASSVGGNNSPLHF
>TRBJ1-1|TRBV3-1/TRBV3-2
CASSQDPGGAFF
>TRBJ1-2|TRBV3-1/TRBV3-2
CASKQGSGGYTF
>TRBJ2-3|TRBV5-1
CASTVQGADTQYF
>TRBJ2-1|TRBV7-9
CASSPQTSAGSDNEQFF
>TRBJ2-5|TRBV10-3
CAISESGGGTQYF
>TRBJ2-2|TRBV19
CASGSGANTGELFF
>TRBJ1-2|TRBV12-3/TRBV12-4
CASSFPGGGYTF
>TRBJ2-7|TRBV6-5
CASLDSAAGYEQYF
>TRBJ2-7|TRBV11-2
CASSQLQGDYYEQYF
>TRBJ1-1|TRBV5-1
CASSYLENTEAFF
>TRBJ2-3|TRBV7-3
CASSFGGADTQYF
>TRBJ2-7|TRBV29-1
CSVSEGARWYF
>TRBJ1-1|TRBV6-5
CASTGQGEAFF
>TRBJ1-2|TRBV18
CASSPPAGGPLGGYTF
>TRBJ1-2|TRBV9
CASSVDFNYGYTF
>TRBJ2-7|TRBV19
CASSIDTTYEQYF
>TRBJ2-4|TRBV19
CASSNPRAKNIQYF
>TRBJ1-3|TRBV4-2
CASSQDGAGSSGNTIYF
>TRBJ2-1|TRBV28
CASSLGPGVYNEQFF
>TRBJ2-7|TRBV3-1/TRBV3-2
CASSQELPDRPYEQYF
>TRBJ2-5|TRBV5-1
CASSSTAASEGATQYF
>TRBJ2-1|TRBV2
CASSGDRGQLEQFF
>TRBJ2-1|TRBV5-4
CASSGTGTYNEQFF
>TRBJ2-1|TRBV6-5
CASSYSGTGPPMQFF
>TRBJ1-6|TRBV5-5
CASSSGQGVVGSPLHF
>TRBJ1-3|TRBV9
CASSLGTGGHRNTIYF
>TRBJ1-2|TRBV9
CASSPGQGASHYGYTF
>TRBJ2-3|TRBV2
CASRLEAVSTDTQYF
>TRBJ2-2|TRBV5-4
CASSFGQSNTGELFF
>TRBJ2-1|TRBV2
CATISGYNEQFF
>TRBJ2-1|TRBV19
CASSMGGSGAYNEQFF
>TRBJ2-5|TRBV5-1
CASSLGWGAETQYF
>TRBJ2-1|TRBV11-3
CASSFAGQGAHNEQFF
>TRBJ2-1|TRBV11-3
CASSENGNEQFF
>TRBJ1-2|TRBV20-1
CSAGELYGYTF
>TRBJ1-1|TRBV5-6
CASRDRWTEAFF
>TRBJ2-7|TRBV29-1
CSVATGTASYEQYF
>TRBJ2-5|TRBV3-1/TRBV3-2
CASSPGTSGGITYQETQYF